This TCR beta chain stems from a study of regulatory T cells in long-lasting Graves disease. V lost 6 bases and J 3 bases, leaving 8 bases between the germline ends. There are 12 residues in the CDR3. Germline values: CDR1 SGHAT, CDR2 FQDESV (reference sequence). Time point defined: newly diagnosed GD, antithyroid drugs for less than 3 months. Following extraction of RNA from PBMCs, that RNA was used to make the TCR library. For TCR beta, libraries came from iRepertoire HTBI primers and Arm-PCR of CDR3 regions. TCRdb reanalysed the multiplex PCR reads using MiXCR and keeps one entry per CDR3 protein. This table has about 440,000 distinct CDR3 sequences, 15% appearing once. This clonotype was observed at least ten times. The sample was also reused in another study, on T cells in Graves' hyperthyroidism and ophthalmopathy. That paper states: With the HTBI primer set, the TCR CDR3 went through a first round of RT-PCR.

This clonotype was sampled from a woman under 40 with Graves disease. The chain uses TRBV11-1 and TRBJ2-5; no definite D call. Here the sequenced sample was peripheral blood mononuclear cells (PBMCs), taken at new diagnosis, from a patient treated with antithyroid drugs. The CDR3 loop reads CASSSAEETQYF. The CDR3 coding sequence is TGTGCCAGCAGTTCAGCCGAAGAGACCCAGTACTTC.